This is a list of T cell receptor beta chains from one sample in a study of Ad26.COV2.S vaccination and SARS-CoV-2 variants. Measured with immunoSEQ multiplex PCR; TCRdb has only the in-frame clones, and not every one. The data show a few hundred thousand clones, with 85% to 90% seen just once and around 5.5% held by the top ten. The input for sequencing was peripheral blood, taken in a trial of Ad26.COV2.S vaccine versus placebo. Receptors originate from a person between 18 and 65 years old who received the Ad26.COV2.S COVID-19 vaccine or a placebo. CDR3s leave out the opening cysteine and the closing phenylalanine or tryptophan. Fields, in order: J gene, V gene, CDR3 protein.

TRBJ2-7 TRBV5-6 ASSLRYEQY
TRBJ2-7 TRBV5-1 ASSLGQGRQGYEQY
TRBJ1-3 TRBV7-2 ASSLVRGLGAGNTIY
TRBJ1-2 TRBV15 ATSRGGYDLQRYGYT
TRBJ1-2 TRBV12-3/TRBV12-4 ASSPDVVYGYT
TRBJ1-2 TRBV3-1/TRBV3-2 ASSPGGSQDAYGYT
TRBJ1-2 TRBV12-3/TRBV12-4 ASSFGEGGYT
TRBJ2-3 TRBV19 ASSPWDRGKPDTQY
TRBJ1-1 TRBV4-1 ASSPQPGQGETEAF
TRBJ1-1 TRBV6-5 ASTWGQLNTEAF
TRBJ2-2 TRBV30 AWSVPGQGVGELF
TRBJ1-2 TRBV5-4 ASSPSGGQSKANYGYT
TRBJ1-5 TRBV30 AWSGPGLRGGNQPQH
TRBJ2-1 TRBV4-1 ASSPPASGVGQEQF
TRBJ1-1 TRBV18 ASSPGQEVAEAF
TRBJ1-6 TRBV21-1 ASSKAWEDSYNSPLH
TRBJ1-4 TRBV10-1 ASSEGCQGFGEKLF
TRBJ1-1 TRBV7-6 ASSPGQGSTEAF
TRBJ1-5 TRBV4-3 ASSQDRGDNQPQH
TRBJ2-7 TRBV3-1/TRBV3-2 ASSPDGRLYEQY
TRBJ2-1 TRBV4-3 ASSQGVAGHNEQF
TRBJ2-5 TRBV18 ASSPGTPKETQY
TRBJ1-2 TRBV19 ASSIKGRYGYT
TRBJ2-3 TRBV4-1 ASSQWGTPSTDTQY
TRBJ2-5 TRBV7-2 ASNYRGETQY
TRBJ1-1 TRBV5-6 ASSFTSFSTEAF
TRBJ1-2 TRBV19 ASSMATGYYGYT
TRBJ1-3 TRBV5-4 ASSWGQSTGNTIY
TRBJ1-1 TRBV7-9 ASSHLNTEAF
TRBJ2-2 TRBV11-3 ASTFGEELF
TRBJ2-1 TRBV2 ASSNNEQF
TRBJ2-1 TRBV10-2 ASSETGQF
TRBJ1-4 TRBV18 ASSRNGGREKLF
TRBJ2-1 TRBV11-2 ASSLSGNSYNEQF
TRBJ2-3 TRBV4-3 ASSHRLVVGTDTQY
TRBJ2-2 TRBV11-2 ASSVLSAGTGELF
TRBJ1-5 TRBV18 ASSPWKGLDNQPQH
TRBJ2-3 TRBV6-5 ASTPSRDADTQY
TRBJ2-3 TRBV7-9 ASSRGTSGRSTDTQY
TRBJ2-5 TRBV9 ASSVTSSGVFGQETQY
TRBJ1-3 TRBV5-4 ASSLAGSSGNTIY
TRBJ1-5 TRBV4-1 ASSQQPTGQKNQPQH
TRBJ2-7 TRBV7-2 ASSLVNQGTYEQY
TRBJ2-5 TRBV14 ASSQVLQWARGETQY
TRBJ2-3 TRBV5-4 ASSLPHSRGGGDTQY
TRBJ1-6 TRBV5-8 ASSFRMNNSPLH
TRBJ1-4 TRBV18 ASSPPIGGPANEKLF
TRBJ1-1 TRBV4-3 ASSQAGDTEAF
TRBJ1-1 TRBV2 ASNRWGGPEAF
TRBJ2-1 TRBV29-1 SVDRQSNEQF
TRBJ2-5 TRBV5-6 ASSLLAGGRETQY
TRBJ1-2 TRBV18 ASSPTGSGDGYT